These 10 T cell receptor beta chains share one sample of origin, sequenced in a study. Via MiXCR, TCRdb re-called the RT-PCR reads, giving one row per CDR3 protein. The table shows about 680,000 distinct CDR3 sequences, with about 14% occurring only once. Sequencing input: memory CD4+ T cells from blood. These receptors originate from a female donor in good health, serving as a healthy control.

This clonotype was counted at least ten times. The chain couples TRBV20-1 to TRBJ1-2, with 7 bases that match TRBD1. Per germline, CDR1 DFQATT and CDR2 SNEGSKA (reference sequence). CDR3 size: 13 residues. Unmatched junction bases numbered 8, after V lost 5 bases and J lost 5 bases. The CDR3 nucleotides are TGCAGTGCTCCGACAGGGTTCCGGTATGGCTACACCTTC. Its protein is CSAPTGFRYGYTF.

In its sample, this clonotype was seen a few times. The CDR3 coding sequence is TGTGCCACCAGTGACATAATGGCTTCGGTAGCGGACCCCTACGAGCAGTACTTC. Residues: CATSDIMASVADPYEQYF. This chain connects TRBV24-1 to TRBJ2-7, with D perhaps TRBD2 (6 bases). The length of the CDR3 is 18 residues. CDR1 and CDR2 (germline): KGHDR, SFDVKD. V dropped 4 bases and J dropped 2 bases, with 23 bases sitting between them.

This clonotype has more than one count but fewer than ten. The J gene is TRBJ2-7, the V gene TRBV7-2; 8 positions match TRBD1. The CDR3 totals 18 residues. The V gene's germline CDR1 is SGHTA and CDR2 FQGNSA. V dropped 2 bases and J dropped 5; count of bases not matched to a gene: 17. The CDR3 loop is CASSLQGAVPGVTHEQYF. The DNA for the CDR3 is TGTGCCAGCAGCTTACAGGGGGCGGTTCCGGGAGTAACCCACGAGCAGTACTTC.

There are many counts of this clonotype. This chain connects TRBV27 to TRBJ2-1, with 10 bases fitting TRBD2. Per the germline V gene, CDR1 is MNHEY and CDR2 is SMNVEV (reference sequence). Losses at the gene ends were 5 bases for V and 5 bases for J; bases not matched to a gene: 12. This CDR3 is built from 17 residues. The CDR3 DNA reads TGTGCCAGCAGTCCCCCTAGCGGGAGAGCCTCAGACAATGAGCAGTTCTTC. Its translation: CASSPPSGRASDNEQFF.

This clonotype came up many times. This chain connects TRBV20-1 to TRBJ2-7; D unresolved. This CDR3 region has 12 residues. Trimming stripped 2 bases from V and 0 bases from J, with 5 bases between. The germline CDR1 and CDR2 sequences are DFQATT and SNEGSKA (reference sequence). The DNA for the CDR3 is TGCAGTGCTAGACAGAACTCCTACGAGCAGTACTTC. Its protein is CSARQNSYEQYF.

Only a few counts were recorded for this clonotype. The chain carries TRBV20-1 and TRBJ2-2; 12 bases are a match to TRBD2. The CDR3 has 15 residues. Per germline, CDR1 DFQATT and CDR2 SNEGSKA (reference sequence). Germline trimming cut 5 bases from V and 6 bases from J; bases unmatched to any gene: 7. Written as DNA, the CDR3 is TGCAGTGCTCCGAGACTAGCGGGAGTCTCCGGGGAGCTGTTTTTT. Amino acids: CSAPRLAGVSGELFF.

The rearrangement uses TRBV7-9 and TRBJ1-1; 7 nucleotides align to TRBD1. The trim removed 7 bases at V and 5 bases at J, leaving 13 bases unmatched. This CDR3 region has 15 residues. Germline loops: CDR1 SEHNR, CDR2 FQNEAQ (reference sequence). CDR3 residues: CASIFTGVRGTEAFF. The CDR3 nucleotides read TGTGCCAGCATTTTTACAGGGGTGAGAGGGACTGAAGCTTTCTTT.

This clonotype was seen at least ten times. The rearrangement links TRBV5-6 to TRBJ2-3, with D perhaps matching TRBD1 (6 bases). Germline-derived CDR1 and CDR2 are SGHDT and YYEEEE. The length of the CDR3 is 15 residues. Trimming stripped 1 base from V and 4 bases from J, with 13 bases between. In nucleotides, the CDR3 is TGTGCCAGCAGCTTGCGGCGAACAGGGTCAGATACGCAGTATTTT. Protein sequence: CASSLRRTGSDTQYF.

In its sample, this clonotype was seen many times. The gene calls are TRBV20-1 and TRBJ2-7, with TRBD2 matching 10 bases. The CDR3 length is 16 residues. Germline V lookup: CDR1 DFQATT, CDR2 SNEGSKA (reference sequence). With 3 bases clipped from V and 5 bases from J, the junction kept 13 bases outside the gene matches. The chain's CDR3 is CSASVPASGSLDEQYF. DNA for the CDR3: TGCAGTGCTAGCGTCCCTGCTAGCGGGAGTCTCGACGAGCAGTACTTC.

CDR3 DNA: TGTGCCAGTAGCCCTCGTGGGACAGCCACCTACGAGCAGTACTTC. It codes for CASSPRGTATYEQYF. The V and J genes are TRBV19 and TRBJ2-7; 7 positions match TRBD1. Per the germline V gene, CDR1 is LNHDA and CDR2 is SQIVND (reference sequence). CDR3 size: 15 residues. V lost 6 bases to trimming and J lost 2 bases; unmatched junction nucleotides: 10.